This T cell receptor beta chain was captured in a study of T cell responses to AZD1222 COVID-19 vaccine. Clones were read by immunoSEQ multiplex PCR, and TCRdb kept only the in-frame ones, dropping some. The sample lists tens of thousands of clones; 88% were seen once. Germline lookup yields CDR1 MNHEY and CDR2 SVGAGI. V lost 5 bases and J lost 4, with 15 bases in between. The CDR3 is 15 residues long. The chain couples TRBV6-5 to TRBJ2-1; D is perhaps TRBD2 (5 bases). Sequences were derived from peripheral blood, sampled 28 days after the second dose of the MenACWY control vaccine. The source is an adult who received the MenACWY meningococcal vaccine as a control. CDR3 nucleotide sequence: TGTGCCAGCAGTATTAGCACTGGGAGTTACAATGAGCAGTTCTTC. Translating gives CASSISTGSYNEQFF.